The 27 T cell receptor beta chains in this list originate from one sample, sequenced in a study of OX40 agonist ivuxolimab in advanced cancers. The data were produced by immunoSEQ multiplex PCR, yet TCRdb's version contains in-frame clones alone and is incomplete. The sample carries tens of thousands of clones, about 82% recorded once. The source was CD4+ or CD8+ T cells sorted from blood, collected in a trial of the OX40 agonist ivuxolimab. These receptors originate from an adult with an advanced solid tumor such as melanoma, head and neck, liver or kidney cancer.

The rearrangement joins TRBV7-2 to TRBJ2-1; 8 bases agree with TRBD1. CDR1 is SGHTA, CDR2 FQGNSA, per germline. The CDR3 totals 13 residues. V trimming: 5 bases; J trimming: 10 bases; junction bases outside the gene matches: 7. The CDR3 region has the DNA TGTGCCAGCAGCGCGGACAGGGTTGTGGAGCAGTTCTTC. This gives the protein CASSADRVVEQFF.

CDR3 amino acids: CSVVRGLGTQYF. CDR3 nucleotides: TGCAGCGTTGTGAGGGGGTTGGGGACCCAGTACTTC. The chain employs TRBV29-1 and TRBJ2-5, with a possible D match to TRBD1 (6 bases). Germline CDR1 and CDR2: SQVTM and ANQGSEA. The CDR3 totals 12 residues. Trimming took 4 bases from V and 7 from J, leaving 13 bases between them.

V and J are TRBV4-1 and TRBJ1-5; D not certain. Per germline, CDR1 MGHRA and CDR2 YSYEKL. The CDR3 runs to 16 residues. Trimming took off 4 bases at V and 7 bases at J, with 20 bases between the two ends. This CDR3 is CASSPIEISAGQPQHF. In DNA form, the CDR3 reads TGCGCCAGCAGCCCGATTGAGATATCGGCGGGGCAGCCCCAGCATTTT.

The gene calls are TRBV7-2 and TRBJ2-5; 10 nucleotides align to TRBD2. The junction had 8 bases not matched to a gene; V was cut back by 6 bases and J by 4 bases. CDR1 SGHTA and CDR2 FQGNSA come from the germline V gene. The CDR3 is 15 residues long. CDR3 loop: CASRPRLAGGETQYF. The CDR3 DNA follows: TGTGCCAGCAGGCCTAGACTAGCGGGCGGAGAGACCCAGTACTTC.

This chain uses TRBV7-2 with TRBJ1-5, with a weak D call TRBD1 (6 bases). This CDR3 contains 15 residues. V dropped 4 bases and J dropped 4 bases, with 14 bases sitting between them. Germline V gene sequence: CDR1 SGHTA, CDR2 FQGNSA. CDR3 DNA sequence: TGTGCCAGCAGCTATACGACAGGTGTTAATCAGCCCCAGCATTTT. This translates into CASSYTTGVNQPQHF.

J is TRBJ2-7 and V is TRBV5-6; no clear D gene. This CDR3 spans 15 amino acids. Germline CDR1 reads SGHDT; CDR2 reads YYEEEE. The V end lost 4 bases, the J end lost 2 bases, and 16 bases lay between the germline ends. The CDR3 reads CASSPPGGLAYEQYF. DNA of the CDR3: TGTGCCAGCAGCCCCCCCGGCGGCCTCGCCTACGAGCAGTACTTC. Full variable domain (rest looked up from reference TRBV5-6 and TRBJ2-7): DAGVTQSPTHLIKTRGQQVTLRCSPKSGHDTVSWYQQALGQGPQFIFQYYEEEERQRGNFPDRFSGHQFPNYSSELNVNALLLGDSALYLCASSPPGGLAYEQYFGPGTRLTVT.

The chain carries TRBV28 and TRBJ2-3; TRBD1 or TRBD2 may be the D gene (5 bases each). This CDR3 spans 14 amino acids. The germline V gene encodes CDR1 MDHEN and CDR2 SYDVKM. Trimming stripped 7 bases from V and 8 bases from J, with 19 bases between. This chain's CDR3 is CASTRDHAGGTQYF. CDR3 DNA: TGTGCCAGCACCCGGGACCACGCAGGCGGTACGCAGTATTTT.

Points on this clone: Germline is not matched at one junction end, which may reflect a read error. The chain employs TRBV28 and TRBJ2-1, with D possibly being TRBD2 (6 bases). This CDR3 is built from 13 residues. Germline values: CDR1 MDHEN, CDR2 SYDVKM. The CDR3 loop is CATSSGLSGQQFF. In DNA form, the CDR3 reads TGTGCCACCAGTTCGGGGCTTAGCGGCCAGCAGTTCTTC. The full variable domain, in which reference TRBV28 and TRBJ2-1 provide the parts outside the CDR3, is DVKVTQSSRYLVKRTGEKVFLECVQDMDHENMFWYRQDPGLGLRLIYFSYDVKMKEKGDIPEGYSVSREKKERFSLILESASTNQTSMYLCATSSGLSGQQFFGPGTRLTVL.

The V and J genes are TRBV4-1 and TRBJ2-3; D might be TRBD1 or TRBD2, each matching 6 bases. The germline gives CDR1 MGHRA, CDR2 YSYEKL. CDR3 size: 15 residues. Trimming took 2 bases from V and 5 from J, leaving 14 bases between them. CDR3 residues: CASSQQGGFGDTQYF. As DNA, the CDR3 is TGCGCCAGCAGCCAACAAGGGGGGTTTGGAGATACGCAGTATTTT.

The V gene is TRBV18, the J gene TRBJ2-7, with TRBD2 matching 13 bases. CDR3 length: 16 amino acids. With 3 bases clipped from V and 5 bases from J, the junction kept 7 bases outside the gene matches. CDR1 and CDR2 from the germline V gene are KGHSH and LQKENI. This CDR3 is CASSPTSGRGDDEQYF. As DNA, the CDR3 is TGTGCCAGCTCACCCACTAGCGGGAGGGGGGATGACGAGCAGTACTTC.

The J gene is TRBJ1-2, the V gene TRBV5-6; TRBD1 might be the D (6 bases). This CDR3 has 13 amino acids. CDR1 is SGHDT, CDR2 YYEEEE, per germline. Between the trimmed V and J ends, which lost 3 bases and 2 bases, there was a span of 8 bases. CDR3 residues: CASSSGVNYGYTF. The CDR3 DNA is TGTGCCAGCAGCTCAGGGGTCAACTATGGCTACACCTTC.

The table lists this clone with a count of one. The chain employs TRBV5-4 and TRBJ2-2; 9 bases align to TRBD1. Germline CDR1 reads SGHNT; CDR2 reads YYREEE (reference sequence). V lost 4 bases and J lost 6; bases outside the gene matches: 10. The CDR3 contains 16 residues. The CDR3: CASSPGTGKGAGELFF. The CDR3 DNA reads as TGTGCCAGCAGCCCCGGGACAGGGAAGGGGGCCGGGGAGCTGTTTTTT.

The chain carries TRBV4-2 and TRBJ2-5; 12 bases line up with TRBD2. V was clipped by 0 bases and J by 2 bases; unmatched bases: 16. Germline loops: CDR1 LGHNA, CDR2 YNFKEQ. The length of the CDR3 is 21 residues. As DNA, the CDR3 is TGTGCCAGCAGCCAAGACAGGGCTAGCGGGAGGGCCTGGAATTTTCAAGAGACCCAGTACTTC. It yields the protein CASSQDRASGRAWNFQETQYF.

This clone was observed once. The chain carries TRBV19 and TRBJ1-5, with TRBD1 identical over 9 bases. CDR1 is LNHDA and CDR2 is SQIVND in the germline V gene (reference sequence). The CDR3 is 14 residues long. V lost 5 bases to trimming and J lost 4 bases; unmatched junction nucleotides: 3. The CDR3 loop reads CASSFGQGNQPQHF. The CDR3 DNA reads TGTGCCAGTAGTTTCGGACAGGGGAATCAGCCCCAGCATTTT.

With respect to this clone: One base away lies a much larger clone, so this may be a sequencing read error. The V gene is TRBV7-2, the J gene TRBJ2-5; D remains ambiguous. With the DNA end fitting TRBJ2-7 better, the J assignment may be wrong. This CDR3 contains 12 residues. The germline V gene encodes CDR1 SGHTA and CDR2 FQGNSA. In DNA form, the CDR3 reads TGTGCCAGCAGCTTAGTCCCCCACGAGCAGTACTTC. Protein: CASSLVPHEQYF.

This chain connects TRBV11-2 to TRBJ1-3; maybe TRBD1 (5 bases). Per the germline V gene, CDR1 is SGHAT and CDR2 is FQNNGV. The length of the CDR3 is 16 residues. V was clipped by 1 base and J by 3 bases, with 13 bases between them. CDR3 in amino acids: CASSLGGQGFGNTIYF. CDR3 in DNA: TGTGCCAGCAGCTTAGGAGGCCAGGGCTTTGGAAACACCATATATTTT. The whole variable domain, filled in from reference TRBV11-2 and TRBJ1-3, reads EAGVAQSPRYKIIEKRQSVAFWCNPISGHATLYWYQQILGQGPKLLIQFQNNGVVDDSQLPKDRFSAERLKGVDSTLKIQPAKLEDSAVYLCASSLGGQGFGNTIYFGEGSWLTVV.

Written as DNA, the CDR3 is TGTGCCAGCAGTTCGCCCTTAGCGGGGATGAACACCGGGGAGCTGTTTTTT. Its protein is CASSSPLAGMNTGELFF. This rearrangement joins TRBV28 to TRBJ2-2, with TRBD2 identical over 8 bases. Trimming cost V 4 bases and J 1 base; bases outside gene matches: 8. The CDR3 spans 17 residues. Germline lookup yields CDR1 MDHEN and CDR2 SYDVKM. The whole variable domain, filled in from reference TRBV28 and TRBJ2-2, reads DVKVTQSSRYLVKRTGEKVFLECVQDMDHENMFWYRQDPGLGLRLIYFSYDVKMKEKGDIPEGYSVSREKKERFSLILESASTNQTSMYLCASSSPLAGMNTGELFFGEGSRLTVL.

This chain joins TRBV5-1 and TRBJ2-5; 8 bases fit TRBD1. J was trimmed by 2 bases and V by 4 bases; bases with no gene match: 7. The germline V gene has CDR1 SGHRS and CDR2 YFSETQ. CDR3 size: 15 residues. This chain's CDR3 is CASSPDRAIQETQYF. CDR3 bases: TGCGCCAGCAGCCCGGACAGGGCGATACAAGAGACCCAGTACTTC. Full variable domain (rest looked up from reference TRBV5-1 and TRBJ2-5): KAGVTQTPRYLIKTRGQQVTLSCSPISGHRSVSWYQQTPGQGLQFLFEYFSETQRNKGNFPGRFSGRQFSNSRSEMNVSTLELGDSALYLCASSPDRAIQETQYFGPGTRLLVL.

The gene calls are TRBV28 and TRBJ2-4; 9 bases line up with TRBD1. There are 18 residues in the CDR3. From germline, CDR1 is MDHEN and CDR2 SYDVKM. V lost 6 bases to trimming and J lost 3 bases; unmatched junction nucleotides: 15. CDR3 amino acids: CASSPRTGTGRHKNIQYF. The CDR3 DNA sequence: TGTGCCAGCAGCCCCAGAACCGGGACAGGGAGACACAAAAACATTCAGTACTTC.

The V and J genes are TRBV29-1 and TRBJ2-7; D gene unclear. From germline, CDR1 is SQVTM and CDR2 ANQGSEA. CDR3 length: 14 residues. V was shortened by 6 bases and J by 4 bases, with 19 bases between the two germline ends. The DNA of the CDR3 is TGCAGCGTCATGAGGACGGTGGGGTATTACGAGCAGTACTTC. Encoded protein: CSVMRTVGYYEQYF.

The chain employs TRBV5-4 and TRBJ1-5; D is unclear. This CDR3 contains 14 residues. Germline V gives CDR1 SGHNT, CDR2 YYREEE (reference sequence). With 0 bases removed from V and 4 bases from J, the gap between germline ends came to 8 bases. The CDR3 DNA reads as TGTGCCAGCAGCTTGGGGGGTCAAAATCAGCCCCAGCATTTT. The encoded protein is CASSLGGQNQPQHF.

The chain couples TRBV19 to TRBJ1-5; D may be TRBD1 (5 bases). V lost 6 bases and J lost 0, with 15 bases in between. This CDR3 has 16 amino acids. The germline CDR1 and CDR2 sequences are LNHDA and SQIVND (reference sequence). CDR3 bases: TGTGCCAGTAGGAACTCAGGGTCGACTAGCAATCAGCCCCAGCATTTT. Its translation: CASRNSGSTSNQPQHF. Using reference TRBV19 and TRBJ1-5 for the parts outside the CDR3, the full variable domain is DGGITQSPKYLFRKEGQNVTLSCEQNLNHDAMYWYRQDPGQGLRLIYYSQIVNDFQKGDIAEGYSVSREKKESFPLTVTSAQKNPTAFYLCASRNSGSTSNQPQHFGDGTRLSIL.

V and J are TRBV5-6 and TRBJ2-5; D remains ambiguous. The V gene's germline CDR1 is SGHDT and CDR2 YYEEEE. Trimming stripped 3 bases from V and 1 base from J, with 10 bases between. The CDR3 runs to 14 residues. The DNA of the CDR3 is TGTGCCAGCAGCTGGCAGAACACCCAAGAGACCCAGTACTTC. This sequence encodes CASSWQNTQETQYF. Full variable domain (outside the CDR3, taken from reference TRBV5-6 and TRBJ2-5): DAGVTQSPTHLIKTRGQQVTLRCSPKSGHDTVSWYQQALGQGPQFIFQYYEEEERQRGNFPDRFSGHQFPNYSSELNVNALLLGDSALYLCASSWQNTQETQYFGPGTRLLVL.

The table lists this clone with a count of one. The chain employs TRBV2 and TRBJ1-1; the D gene is possibly TRBD1 (5 bases). CDR1 SNHLY and CDR2 FYNNEI come from the germline V gene. The V end lost 10 bases, the J end lost 0 bases, and 15 bases lay between the germline ends. The CDR3 runs 14 residues. As DNA, the CDR3 is TGTGCCACCTCGGTGGAGGGGATGAACACTGAAGCTTTCTTT. Encoded protein: CATSVEGMNTEAFF.

The chain employs TRBV2 and TRBJ2-3, with D hard to call. In germline, CDR1 is SNHLY, CDR2 FYNNEI. The CDR3 spans 13 residues. V was pared by 2 bases and J by 4 bases, with 7 bases between. The CDR3 sequence: CASSELRADTQYF. DNA for the CDR3: TGTGCCAGCAGTGAACTCCGGGCAGATACGCAGTATTTT. The whole variable domain, remainder taken from reference TRBV2 and TRBJ2-3, is EPEVTQTPSHQVTQMGQEVILRCVPISNHLYFYWYRQILGQKVEFLVSFYNNEISEKSEIFDDQFSVERPDGSNFTLKIRSTKLEDSAMYFCASSELRADTQYFGPGTRLTVL.

This chain joins TRBV6-6 and TRBJ1-1; D is undetermined. CDR3 length: 12 amino acids. Germline CDR1 and CDR2: MNHNY and SVGAGI (reference sequence). Trimming took off 7 bases at V and 5 bases at J, with 11 bases between the two ends. As DNA, the CDR3 is TGTGCCAGCATGGAGGGAGAGACTGAAGCTTTCTTT. It specifies CASMEGETEAFF.

This clone occurred once. V is TRBV4-1 and J is TRBJ1-2; D unresolved. V lost 0 bases and J 7 bases, leaving 18 bases between the germline ends. The CDR3 sequence is 16 residues long. Germline CDR1 reads MGHRA; CDR2 reads YSYEKL. The CDR3 nucleotides read TGCGCCAGCAGCCAAGATGGAAACGCCCGAGAGGGTGGCTACACCTTC. This sequence encodes CASSQDGNAREGGYTF.